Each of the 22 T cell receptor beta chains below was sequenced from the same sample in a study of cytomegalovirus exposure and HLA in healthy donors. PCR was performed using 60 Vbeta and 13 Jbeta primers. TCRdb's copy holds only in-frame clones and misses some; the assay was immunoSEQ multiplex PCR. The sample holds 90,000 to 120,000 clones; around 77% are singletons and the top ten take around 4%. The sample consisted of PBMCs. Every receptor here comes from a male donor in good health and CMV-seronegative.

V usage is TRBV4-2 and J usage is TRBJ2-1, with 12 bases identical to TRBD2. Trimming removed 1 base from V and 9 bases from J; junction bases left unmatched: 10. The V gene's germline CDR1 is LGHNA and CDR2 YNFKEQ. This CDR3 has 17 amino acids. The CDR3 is CASSQVYLAGGIAEQFF. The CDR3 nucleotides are TGTGCCAGCAGCCAAGTGTACCTAGCGGGAGGGATTGCTGAGCAGTTCTTC.

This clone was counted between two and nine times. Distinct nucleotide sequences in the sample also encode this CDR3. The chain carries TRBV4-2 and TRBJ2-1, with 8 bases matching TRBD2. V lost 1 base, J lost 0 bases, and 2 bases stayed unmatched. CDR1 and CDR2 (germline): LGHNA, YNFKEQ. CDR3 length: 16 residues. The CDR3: CASSQVSGSSYNEQFF. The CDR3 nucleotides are TGTGCCAGCAGCCAAGTCAGCGGGAGCTCCTACAATGAGCAGTTCTTC.

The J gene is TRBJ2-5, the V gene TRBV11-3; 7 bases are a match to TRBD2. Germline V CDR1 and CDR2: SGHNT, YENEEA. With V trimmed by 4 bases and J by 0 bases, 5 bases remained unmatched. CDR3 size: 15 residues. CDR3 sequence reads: CASSSAGTNQETQYF. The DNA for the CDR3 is TGTGCCAGCAGCTCCGCCGGGACTAACCAAGAGACCCAGTACTTC. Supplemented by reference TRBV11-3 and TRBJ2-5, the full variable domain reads EAGVVQSPRYKIIEKKQPVAFWCNPISGHNTLYWYLQNLGQGPELLIRYENEEAVDDSQLPKDRFSAERLKGVDSTLKIQPAELGDSAVYLCASSSAGTNQETQYFGPGTRLLVL.

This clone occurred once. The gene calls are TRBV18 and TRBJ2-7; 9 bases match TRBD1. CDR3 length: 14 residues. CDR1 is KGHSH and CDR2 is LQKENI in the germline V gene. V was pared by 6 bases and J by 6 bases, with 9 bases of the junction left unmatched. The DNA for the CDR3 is TGTGCCAGCTCCTTCGGGACAGGGTTCAGCGAGCAGTACTTC. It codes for CASSFGTGFSEQYF.

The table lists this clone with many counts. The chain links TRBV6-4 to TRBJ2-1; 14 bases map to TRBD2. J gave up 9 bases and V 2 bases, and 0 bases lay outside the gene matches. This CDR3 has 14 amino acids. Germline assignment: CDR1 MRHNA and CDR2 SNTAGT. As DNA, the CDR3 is TGTGCCAGCAGTGACGGGACTAGCGGGAGTGAGCAGTTCTTC. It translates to CASSDGTSGSEQFF.

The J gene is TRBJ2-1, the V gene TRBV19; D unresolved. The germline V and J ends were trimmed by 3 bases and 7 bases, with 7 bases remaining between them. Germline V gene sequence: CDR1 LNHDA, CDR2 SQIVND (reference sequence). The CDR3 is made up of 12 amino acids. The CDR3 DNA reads TGTGCCAGTAGTATGAGGATGAATGAGCAGTTCTTC. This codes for CASSMRMNEQFF. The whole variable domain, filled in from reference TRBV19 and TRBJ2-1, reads DGGITQSPKYLFRKEGQNVTLSCEQNLNHDAMYWYRQDPGQGLRLIYYSQIVNDFQKGDIAEGYSVSREKKESFPLTVTSAQKNPTAFYLCASSMRMNEQFFGPGTRLTVL.

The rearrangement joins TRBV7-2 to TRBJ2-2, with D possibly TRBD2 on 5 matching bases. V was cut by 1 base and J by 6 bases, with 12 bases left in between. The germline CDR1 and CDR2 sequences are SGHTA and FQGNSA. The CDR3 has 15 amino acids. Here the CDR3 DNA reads TGTGCCAGCAGCTTAGACGGGCTAGCCCCCGGGGAGCTGTTTTTT. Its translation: CASSLDGLAPGELFF. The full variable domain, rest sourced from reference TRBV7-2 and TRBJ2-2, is GAGVSQSPSNKVTEKGKDVELRCDPISGHTALYWYRQSLGQGLEFLIYFQGNSAPDKSGLPSDRFSAERTGGSVSTLTIQRTQQEDSAVYLCASSLDGLAPGELFFGEGSRLTVL.

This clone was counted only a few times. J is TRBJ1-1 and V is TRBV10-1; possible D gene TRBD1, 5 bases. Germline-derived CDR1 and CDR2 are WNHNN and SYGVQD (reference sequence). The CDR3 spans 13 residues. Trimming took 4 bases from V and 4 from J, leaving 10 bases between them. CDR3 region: CASSGKGITEAFF. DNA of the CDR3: TGCGCCAGCAGTGGAAAGGGGATCACTGAAGCTTTCTTT.

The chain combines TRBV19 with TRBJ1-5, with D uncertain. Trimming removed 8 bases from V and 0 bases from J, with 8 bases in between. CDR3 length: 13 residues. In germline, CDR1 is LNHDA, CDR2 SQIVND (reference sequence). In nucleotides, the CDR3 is TGTGCCAGTGGAGTGTATAGCAATCAGCCCCAGCATTTT. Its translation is CASGVYSNQPQHF.

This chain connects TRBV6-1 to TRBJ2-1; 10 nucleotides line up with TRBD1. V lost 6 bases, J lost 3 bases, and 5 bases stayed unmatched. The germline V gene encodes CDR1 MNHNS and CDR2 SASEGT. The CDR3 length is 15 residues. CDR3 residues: CASRAGTGDYNEQFF. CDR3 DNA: TGTGCCAGCAGGGCCGGGACAGGGGACTACAATGAGCAGTTCTTC.

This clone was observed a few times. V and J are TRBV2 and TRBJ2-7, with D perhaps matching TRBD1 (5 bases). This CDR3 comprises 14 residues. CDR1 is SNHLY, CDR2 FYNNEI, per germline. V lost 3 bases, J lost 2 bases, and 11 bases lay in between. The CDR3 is CASSDRGKPYEQYF. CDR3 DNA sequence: TGTGCCAGCAGTGATAGGGGCAAACCCTACGAGCAGTACTTC. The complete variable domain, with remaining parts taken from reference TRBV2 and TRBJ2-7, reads EPEVTQTPSHQVTQMGQEVILRCVPISNHLYFYWYRQILGQKVEFLVSFYNNEISEKSEIFDDQFSVERPDGSNFTLKIRSTKLEDSAMYFCASSDRGKPYEQYFGPGTRLTVT.

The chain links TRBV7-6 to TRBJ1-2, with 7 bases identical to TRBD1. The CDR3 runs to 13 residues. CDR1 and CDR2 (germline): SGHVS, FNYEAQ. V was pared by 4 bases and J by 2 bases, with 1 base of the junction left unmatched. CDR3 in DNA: TGTGCCAGCAGCTCGGGACAGAACTATGGCTACACCTTC. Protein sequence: CASSSGQNYGYTF. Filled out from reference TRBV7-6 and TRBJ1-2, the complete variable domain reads GAGVSQSPRYKVTKRGQDVALRCDPISGHVSLYWYRQALGQGPEFLTYFNYEAQQDKSGLPNDRFSAERPEGSISTLTIQRTEQRDSAMYRCASSSGQNYGYTFGSGTRLTVV.

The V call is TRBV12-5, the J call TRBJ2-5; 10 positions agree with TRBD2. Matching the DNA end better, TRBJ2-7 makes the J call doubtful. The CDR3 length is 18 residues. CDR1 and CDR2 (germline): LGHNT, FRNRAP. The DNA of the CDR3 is TGTGCTAGTGCCAAGACTAGCGGGCGTTCCAGCGACGACTACGAGCAGTACTTC. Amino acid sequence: CASAKTSGRSSDDYEQYF.

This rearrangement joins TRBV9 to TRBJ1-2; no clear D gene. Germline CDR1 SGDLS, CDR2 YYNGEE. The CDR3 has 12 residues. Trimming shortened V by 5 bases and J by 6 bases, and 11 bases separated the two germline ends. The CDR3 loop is CASSARRDGYTF. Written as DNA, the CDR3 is TGTGCCAGCAGTGCAAGGAGGGATGGCTACACCTTC.

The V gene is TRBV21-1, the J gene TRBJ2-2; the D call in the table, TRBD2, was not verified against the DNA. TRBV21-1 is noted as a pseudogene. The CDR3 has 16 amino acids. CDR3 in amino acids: CASSKEPGVSTGELFF. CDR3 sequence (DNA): TGTGCCAGCAGCAAAGAGCCGGGAGTAAGTACCGGGGAGCTGTTTTTT.

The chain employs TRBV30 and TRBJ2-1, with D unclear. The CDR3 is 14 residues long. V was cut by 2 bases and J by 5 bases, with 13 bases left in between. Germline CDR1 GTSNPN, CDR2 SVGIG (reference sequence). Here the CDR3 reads CAWSLDFANNEQFF. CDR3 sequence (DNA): TGTGCCTGGAGTCTAGACTTCGCAAACAATGAGCAGTTCTTC.

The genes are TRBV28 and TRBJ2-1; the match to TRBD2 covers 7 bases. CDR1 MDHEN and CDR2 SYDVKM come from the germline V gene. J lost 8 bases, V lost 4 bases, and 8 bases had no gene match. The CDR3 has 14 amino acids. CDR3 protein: CASSSGEGRDEQFF. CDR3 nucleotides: TGTGCCAGCAGTTCGGGGGAGGGCAGGGATGAGCAGTTCTTC. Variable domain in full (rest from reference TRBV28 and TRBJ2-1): DVKVTQSSRYLVKRTGEKVFLECVQDMDHENMFWYRQDPGLGLRLIYFSYDVKMKEKGDIPEGYSVSREKKERFSLILESASTNQTSMYLCASSSGEGRDEQFFGPGTRLTVL.

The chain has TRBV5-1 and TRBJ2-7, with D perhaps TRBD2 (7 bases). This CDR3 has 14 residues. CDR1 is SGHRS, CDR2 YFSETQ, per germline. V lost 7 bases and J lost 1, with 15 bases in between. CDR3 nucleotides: TGCGCCAGCTTTCTAGGGGGAGGGTCCTACGAGCAGTACTTC. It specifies CASFLGGGSYEQYF.

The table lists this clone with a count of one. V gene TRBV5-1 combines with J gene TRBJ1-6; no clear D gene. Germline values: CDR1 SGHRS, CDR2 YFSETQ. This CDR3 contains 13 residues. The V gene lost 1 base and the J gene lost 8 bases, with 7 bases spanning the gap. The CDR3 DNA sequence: TGCGCCAGCAGCTTGATCGGTGATTCACCCCTCCACTTT. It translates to CASSLIGDSPLHF.

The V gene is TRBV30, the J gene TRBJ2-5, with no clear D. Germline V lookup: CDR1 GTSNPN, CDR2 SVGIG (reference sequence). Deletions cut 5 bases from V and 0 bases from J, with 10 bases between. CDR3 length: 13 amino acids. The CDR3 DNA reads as TGTGCCTGGGCCTGGGCCGACCAAGAGACCCAGTACTTC. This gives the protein CAWAWADQETQYF.

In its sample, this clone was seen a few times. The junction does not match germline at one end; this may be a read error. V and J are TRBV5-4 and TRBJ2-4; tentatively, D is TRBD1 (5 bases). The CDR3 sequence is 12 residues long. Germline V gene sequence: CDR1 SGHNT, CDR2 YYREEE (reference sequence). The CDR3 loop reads CASSYVGQPLDF. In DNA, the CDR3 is TGTGCCAGCAGCTACGTGGGGCAGCCTCTCGACTTC.

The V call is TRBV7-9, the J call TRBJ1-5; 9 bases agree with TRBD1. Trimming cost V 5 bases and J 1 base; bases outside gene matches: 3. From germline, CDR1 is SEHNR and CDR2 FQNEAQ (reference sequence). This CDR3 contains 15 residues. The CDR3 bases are TGTGCCAGCAGCACAGGGGGCGCGAGCAATCAGCCCCAGCATTTT. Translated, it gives CASSTGGASNQPQHF.